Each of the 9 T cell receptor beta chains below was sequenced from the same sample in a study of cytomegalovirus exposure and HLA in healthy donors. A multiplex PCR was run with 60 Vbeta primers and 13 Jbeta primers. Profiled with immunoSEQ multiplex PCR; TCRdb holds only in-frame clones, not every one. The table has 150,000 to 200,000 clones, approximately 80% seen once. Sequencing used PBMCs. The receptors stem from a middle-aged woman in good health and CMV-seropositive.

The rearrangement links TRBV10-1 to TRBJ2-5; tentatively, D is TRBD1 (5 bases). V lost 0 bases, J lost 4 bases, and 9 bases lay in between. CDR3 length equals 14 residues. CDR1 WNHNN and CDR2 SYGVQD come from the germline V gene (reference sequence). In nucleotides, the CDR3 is TGCGCCAGCAGTGAGTCCACAGGCCGAGAGACCCAGTACTTC. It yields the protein CASSESTGRETQYF.

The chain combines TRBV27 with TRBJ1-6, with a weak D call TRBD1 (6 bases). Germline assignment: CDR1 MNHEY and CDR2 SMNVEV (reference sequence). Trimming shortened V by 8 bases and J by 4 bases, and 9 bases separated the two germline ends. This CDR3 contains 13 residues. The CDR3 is CASGDIYNSPLHF. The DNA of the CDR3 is TGTGCCAGCGGGGACATATATAATTCACCCCTCCACTTT.

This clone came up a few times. The CDR3 spells CASSLNSNTGELFF. DNA of the CDR3: TGTGCCAGCAGCTTGAACAGTAACACCGGGGAGCTGTTTTTT. The chain links TRBV5-4 to TRBJ2-2; D remains unclear. CDR3 length: 14 amino acids. Germline assignment: CDR1 SGHNT and CDR2 YYREEE (reference sequence). Trimming cost V 1 base and J 2 bases, with 6 bases left between them.

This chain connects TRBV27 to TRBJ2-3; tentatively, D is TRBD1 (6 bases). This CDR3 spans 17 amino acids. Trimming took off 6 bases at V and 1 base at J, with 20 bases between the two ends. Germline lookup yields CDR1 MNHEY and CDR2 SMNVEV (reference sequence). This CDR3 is CASRASTGFGGTDTQYF. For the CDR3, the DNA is TGTGCCAGCAGAGCTAGTACAGGGTTCGGAGGCACAGATACGCAGTATTTT.

Here the CDR3 DNA reads TGTGCCAGCAGTTACTCGAGGGACAACTACGAGCAGTACTTC. Protein: CASSYSRDNYEQYF. J is TRBJ2-7 and V is TRBV6-5, with TRBD1 as a possible D gene (6 bases). The CDR3 extends over 14 amino acids. The V and J ends lost 0 bases and 3 bases respectively, with 9 bases between them. Germline V lookup: CDR1 MNHEY, CDR2 SVGAGI.

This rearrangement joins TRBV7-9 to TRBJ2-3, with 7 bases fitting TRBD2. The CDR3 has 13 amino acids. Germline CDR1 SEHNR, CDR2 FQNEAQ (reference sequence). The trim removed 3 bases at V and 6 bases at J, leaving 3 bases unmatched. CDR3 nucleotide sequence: TGTGCCAGCAGCTTTGCGGGAGCGGATACGCAGTATTTT. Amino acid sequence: CASSFAGADTQYF.

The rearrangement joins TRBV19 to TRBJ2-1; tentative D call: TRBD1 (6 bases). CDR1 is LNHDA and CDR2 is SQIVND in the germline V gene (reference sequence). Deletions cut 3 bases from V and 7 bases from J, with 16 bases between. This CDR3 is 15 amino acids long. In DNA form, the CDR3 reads TGTGCCAGTAGTATGGGGACACTGACGACGAATGAGCAGTTCTTC. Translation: CASSMGTLTTNEQFF.

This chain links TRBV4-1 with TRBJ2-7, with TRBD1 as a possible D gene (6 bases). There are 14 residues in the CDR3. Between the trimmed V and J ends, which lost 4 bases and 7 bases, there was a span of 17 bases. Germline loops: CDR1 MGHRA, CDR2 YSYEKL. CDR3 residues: CASSPLGAGEEQYF. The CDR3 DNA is TGCGCCAGCAGCCCGTTGGGGGCAGGGGAAGAGCAGTACTTC.

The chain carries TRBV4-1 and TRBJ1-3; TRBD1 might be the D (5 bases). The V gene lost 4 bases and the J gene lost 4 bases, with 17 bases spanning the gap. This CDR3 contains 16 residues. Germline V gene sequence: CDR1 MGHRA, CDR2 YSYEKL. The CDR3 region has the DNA TGCGCCAGCAGCCCCTCCGGGCAGGGAGGCGGAAACACCATATATTTT. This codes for CASSPSGQGGGNTIYF.